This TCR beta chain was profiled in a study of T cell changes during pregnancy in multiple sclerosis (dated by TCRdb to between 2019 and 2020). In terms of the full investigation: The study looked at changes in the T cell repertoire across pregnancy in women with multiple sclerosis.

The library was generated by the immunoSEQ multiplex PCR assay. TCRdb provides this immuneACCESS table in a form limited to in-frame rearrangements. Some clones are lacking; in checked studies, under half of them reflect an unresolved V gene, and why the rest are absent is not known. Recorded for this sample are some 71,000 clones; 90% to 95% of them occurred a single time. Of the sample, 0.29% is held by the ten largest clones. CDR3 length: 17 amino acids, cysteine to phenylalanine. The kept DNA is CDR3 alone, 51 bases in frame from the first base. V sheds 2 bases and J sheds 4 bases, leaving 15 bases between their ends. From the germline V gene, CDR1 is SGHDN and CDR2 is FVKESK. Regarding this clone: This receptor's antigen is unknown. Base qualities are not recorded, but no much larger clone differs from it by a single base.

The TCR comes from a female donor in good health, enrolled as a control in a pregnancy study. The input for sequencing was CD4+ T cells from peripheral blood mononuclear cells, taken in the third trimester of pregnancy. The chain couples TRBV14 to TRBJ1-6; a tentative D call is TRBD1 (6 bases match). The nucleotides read TGTGCCAGCAGCCAACTTACCGGGACACAGTATAATTCACCCCTCCACTTT. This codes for CASSQLTGTQYNSPLHF. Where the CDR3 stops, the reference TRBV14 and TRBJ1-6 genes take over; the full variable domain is EAGVTQFPSHSVIEKGQTVTLRCDPISGHDNLYWYRRVMGKEIKFLLHFVKESKQDESGMPNNRFLAERTGGTYSTLKVQPAELEDSGVYFCASSQLTGTQYNSPLHFGNGTRLTVT.